The 6 T cell receptor beta chains below come from one sample, sequenced in a study of metastatic and nonmetastatic thyroid tumors. No patient received treatment before thyroid surgery. TCRdb re-clonotyped the PCR reads through MiXCR. The repertoire holds roughly 35,000 clones, with approximately 16% as singletons. The sample was blood. The source is a female donor with papillary thyroid cancer or a benign thyroid nodule (not recorded which). Some clones in this sample may be carry-over from other donors' samples.

This clone was recorded at least ten times. The rearrangement links TRBV7-2 to TRBJ2-2; TRBD2 is a possible D gene (7 bases). The CDR3 has 15 amino acids. Germline CDR1 is SGHTA and CDR2 is FQGNSA. V was cut by 5 bases and J by 8 bases, with 18 bases left in between. CDR3 bases: TGTGCCAGCAGCCCAAATCGGGGGGCTCAGGGGGAGCTGTTTTTT. It specifies CASSPNRGAQGELFF.

This clone was detected many times. V gene TRBV9 combines with J gene TRBJ2-1, with 9 bases lining up with TRBD2. Germline CDR1 SGDLS, CDR2 YYNGEE. The V segment lost 3 bases and the J segment 0 bases; nucleotides outside the gene matches: 1. This CDR3 has 15 amino acids. Here the CDR3 reads CASSDSGSSYNEQFF. The CDR3 region has the DNA TGTGCCAGCAGCGATAGCGGGAGCTCCTACAATGAGCAGTTCTTC.

This clone was seen many times. This chain links TRBV7-9 with TRBJ1-4; possibly TRBD1 for D (6 bases). CDR1 is SEHNR and CDR2 is FQNEAQ in the germline V gene (reference sequence). Trimming took off 1 base at V and 7 bases at J, with 13 bases between the two ends. CDR3 size: 15 residues. In nucleotides, the CDR3 is TGTGCCAGCAGCTTAGGAGGGGGGAGGTTTGAAAAACTGTTTTTT. The encoded protein is CASSLGGGRFEKLFF. Complete variable domain (other parts from reference TRBV7-9 and TRBJ1-4): DTGVSQNPRHKITKRGQNVTFRCDPISEHNRLYWYRQTLGQGPEFLTYFQNEAQLEKSRLLSDRFSAERPKGSFSTLEIQRTEQGDSAMYLCASSLGGGRFEKLFFGSGTQLSVL.

This clone has more than one count but fewer than ten. This CDR3 is missing its conserved last phenylalanine or tryptophan, likely due to a read error. The V and J genes are TRBV28 and TRBJ2-3; no definite D call. This CDR3 spans 14 amino acids. The germline CDR1 and CDR2 sequences are MDHEN and SYDVKM. CDR3 region: CASKRPAGTNTQYS. CDR3 DNA: TGTGCCAGTAAACGGCCCGCAGGCACAAATACGCAGTATTCT.

The chain carries TRBV5-1 and TRBJ2-1; 7 bases are shared with TRBD1. CDR1 SGHRS and CDR2 YFSETQ come from the germline V gene. J lost 0 bases, V lost 0 bases, and 0 bases had no gene match. The CDR3 loop spans 15 amino acids. This chain's CDR3 is CASSLGQGSYNEQFF. Written as DNA, the CDR3 is TGCGCCAGCAGCTTGGGACAGGGCTCCTACAATGAGCAGTTCTTC. Supplemented by reference TRBV5-1 and TRBJ2-1, the full variable domain reads KAGVTQTPRYLIKTRGQQVTLSCSPISGHRSVSWYQQTPGQGLQFLFEYFSETQRNKGNFPGRFSGRQFSNSRSEMNVSTLELGDSALYLCASSLGQGSYNEQFFGPGTRLTVL.

Ten or more counts support this clone. J is TRBJ1-2 and V is TRBV28; TRBD1 aligns across 9 bases. The CDR3 runs 14 residues. J gave up 7 bases and V 5 bases, and 8 bases lay outside the gene matches. CDR1 MDHEN and CDR2 SYDVKM come from the germline V gene. CDR3 nucleotide sequence: TGTGCCAGCAGTCCCCCAGGACAGGGGATTGGCTACACCTTC. Encoded protein: CASSPPGQGIGYTF.